This T cell receptor beta chain was sequenced for a study of blood T cell repertoires in COVID-19. Study information: Sources were T cells, B-cell-depleted T cells, or PBMCs; the material itself was cDNA or gDNA.

Original methodology: Amplified reference gene primers provided the basis for estimating nucleated cell counts. Using immunoSEQ multiplex PCR, the repertoire was profiled, and TCRdb retains in-frame clones only, with some absent. The V and J calls and the clone size are those of that table, but D and trimming were determined from the DNA. The profile shows 110,000 to 150,000 clones, about 76% of them singletons. Seattle patients were enrolled while actively infected and followed longitudinally. This clone showed up just a few times. The sample comprised peripheral blood. This TCR came from a woman aged 70-85 years with COVID-19, enrolled during active disease.

CDR3 coding DNA: TGTGCCTGGGGCCCGGGGAACGGGCCCCAGCATTTT. Translated: CAWGPGNGPQHF. The chain carries TRBV30 and TRBJ1-5; D is undetermined. Trimming removed 5 bases at V and 9 bases at J, with 14 bases between. The CDR3 loop spans 12 amino acids. Germline assignment: CDR1 GTSNPN and CDR2 SVGIG (reference sequence). Full variable domain (rest looked up from reference TRBV30 and TRBJ1-5): SQTIHQWPATLVQPVGSPLSLECTVEGTSNPNLYWYRQAAGRGLQLLFYSVGIGQISSEVPQNLSASRPQDRQFILSSKKLLLSDSGFYLCAWGPGNGPQHFGDGTRLSIL.